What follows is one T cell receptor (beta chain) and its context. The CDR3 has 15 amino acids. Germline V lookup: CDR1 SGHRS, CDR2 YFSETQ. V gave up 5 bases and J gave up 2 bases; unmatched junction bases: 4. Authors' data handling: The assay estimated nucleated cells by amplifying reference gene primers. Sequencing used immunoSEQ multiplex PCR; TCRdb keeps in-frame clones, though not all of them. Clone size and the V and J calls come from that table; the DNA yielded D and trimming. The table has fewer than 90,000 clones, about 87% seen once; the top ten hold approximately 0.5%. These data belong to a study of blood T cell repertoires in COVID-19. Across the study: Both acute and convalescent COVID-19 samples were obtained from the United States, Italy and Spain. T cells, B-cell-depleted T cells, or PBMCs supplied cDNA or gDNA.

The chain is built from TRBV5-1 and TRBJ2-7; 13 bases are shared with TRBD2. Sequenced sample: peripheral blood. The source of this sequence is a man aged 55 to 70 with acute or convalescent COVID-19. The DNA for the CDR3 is TGCGCCAGCAGTCCGGGACTAGCGGGGACCTACGAGCAGTACTTC. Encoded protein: CASSPGLAGTYEQYF.